Listed here are 27 T cell receptor beta chains from one sample, sequenced in a study of response to subunit inactivated influenza vaccine. TCRdb analysed the RT-PCR reads with MiXCR anew, one entry per CDR3 protein. The table includes about 650,000 distinct CDR3 sequences, around 13% detected once. Sequencing was performed on PBMCs from blood, taken around 14 days before vaccination. The receptors stem from a man over 45 who received an inactivated influenza vaccine.

CDR3 DNA sequence: TGCAGTGCTAGTAGGGACAGGGGGACCGCAGATGAAAAACTGTTTTTT. Amino acid sequence: CSASRDRGTADEKLFF. The rearrangement uses TRBV20-1 and TRBJ1-4, with 11 positions matching TRBD1. Per germline, CDR1 DFQATT and CDR2 SNEGSKA (reference sequence). The CDR3 runs 16 residues. V was pared by 3 bases and J by 6 bases, with 9 bases of the junction left unmatched.

The genes are TRBV12-3 or TRBV12-4 and TRBJ2-7; TRBD2 aligns across 10 bases. The V segment lost 6 bases and the J segment 12 bases; nucleotides outside the gene matches: 14. The CDR3 has 14 residues. The chain's CDR3 is CASSWGTSGAPPYF. In DNA, the CDR3 is TGTGCCAGCAGCTGGGGCACTAGCGGGGCCCCGCCGTACTTC.

The CDR3 protein is CASSLGLPAGTQYF. CDR3 nucleotides: TGTGCCAGCAGCTTAGGACTCCCAGCAGGGACCCAGTACTTC. The chain recombines TRBV7-2 with TRBJ2-5; D gene uncertain. This CDR3 is built from 14 residues. The germline V and J ends were trimmed by 1 base and 7 bases, with 13 bases remaining between them. Germline V gene sequence: CDR1 SGHTA, CDR2 FQGNSA.

The chain combines TRBV10-3 with TRBJ2-1, with D possibly matching TRBD2 (6 bases). The CDR3 covers 15 residues. Trimming cost V 4 bases and J 9 bases, with 19 bases left between them. CDR1 and CDR2 (germline): ENHRY, SYGVKD. CDR3 amino acids: CAISGRGYRGSEQFF. Here the CDR3 DNA reads TGTGCCATCAGTGGTCGGGGGTATCGTGGTAGTGAGCAGTTCTTC.

This clonotype was seen ten or more times. The V and J genes are TRBV28 and TRBJ2-7; D not resolved. The V and J ends lost 3 bases and 5 bases respectively, with 5 bases between them. Germline CDR1 MDHEN, CDR2 SYDVKM. The CDR3 length is 11 residues. The DNA of the CDR3 is TGTGCCAGCAGTTTTGAGGACGAGCAGTACTTC. Translation gives CASSFEDEQYF.

Only a few counts were recorded for this clonotype. The J gene is TRBJ2-7, the V gene TRBV4-2; no reliable D call. Germline loops: CDR1 LGHNA, CDR2 YNFKEQ. The CDR3 is 15 residues long. V was pared by 2 bases and J by 2 bases, with 13 bases between. The CDR3 loop is CASSQLNSEAYEQYF. The CDR3 DNA is TGTGCCAGCAGCCAATTGAACAGCGAGGCCTACGAGCAGTACTTC.

This clonotype was recorded a few times. The genes are TRBV11-2 and TRBJ2-7; D is undetermined. CDR1 is SGHAT and CDR2 is FQNNGV in the germline V gene. V lost 0 bases and J lost 4, with 10 bases in between. The CDR3 loop spans 14 amino acids. The CDR3 is CASSLDTGLYEQYF. In nucleotides, the CDR3 is TGTGCCAGCAGCTTAGATACGGGTCTATACGAGCAGTACTTC.

Comments on this clonotype: The DNA is left out, because the CDR3 cannot be placed on it with certainty; the CDR3 is given as TCRdb lists it. The chain employs TRBV28 and TRBJ1-3; the DNA was not compared with TRBD1, the D call given in the table. The CDR3 has 15 amino acids, counting both end residues. From germline, CDR1 is MDHEN and CDR2 SYDVKM. The CDR3: CASSFFGQGLDTIYF.

The V call is TRBV7-8, the J call TRBJ2-5; D gene unclear. V lost 4 bases and J lost 7, with 7 bases in between. The CDR3 spans 11 residues. Per germline, CDR1 SGHVS and CDR2 FQNEAQ. DNA for the CDR3: TGTGCCAGCAGCTACCGTAGGACCCAGTACTTC. It translates to CASSYRRTQYF. The variable domain in full, with the rest retrieved from reference TRBV7-8 and TRBJ2-5, is GAGVSQSPRYKVAKRGQDVALRCDPISGHVSLFWYQQALGQGPEFLTYFQNEAQLDKSGLPSDRFFAERPEGSVSTLKIQRTQQEDSAVYLCASSYRRTQYFGPGTRLLVL.

V is TRBV6-1 and J is TRBJ2-2; 8 nucleotides match TRBD2. Per the germline V gene, CDR1 is MNHNS and CDR2 is SASEGT. This CDR3 contains 15 residues. Trimming at V came to 8 bases and at J to 1 base, leaving 6 bases not matched to a gene. CDR3 sequence (DNA): TGTGCCAGCGGGAAGCTAGCGGGGAACACCGGGGAGCTGTTTTTT. Its translation: CASGKLAGNTGELFF.

In its sample, this clonotype was seen many times. This rearrangement joins TRBV5-1 to TRBJ2-7, with 8 nucleotides matching TRBD1. The CDR3 runs 13 residues. V lost 0 bases, J lost 12 bases, and 8 bases stayed unmatched. Germline V lookup: CDR1 SGHRS, CDR2 YFSETQ. The CDR3 DNA reads as TGCGCCAGCAGCTTGGGGGGACAGGAGACATCGTACTTC. Translating it yields CASSLGGQETSYF.

This clonotype was counted a few times. The chain joins TRBV27 to TRBJ1-5, with D hard to call. Germline lookup yields CDR1 MNHEY and CDR2 SMNVEV (reference sequence). The V and J ends lost 2 bases and 7 bases respectively, with 9 bases between them. This CDR3 is 13 amino acids long. The CDR3 spells CASSLISEQPQHF. The DNA for the CDR3 is TGTGCCAGCAGTTTAATTTCAGAACAGCCCCAGCATTTT.

The chain uses TRBV7-2 and TRBJ2-5, with 11 bases that match TRBD2. Germline V gene data show CDR1 as SGHTA and CDR2 as FQGNSA. The V and J ends lost 6 bases and 3 bases, in that order; junction bases with no gene match: 9. The length of the CDR3 is 16 residues. The CDR3 protein is CASSLRGTSGKETQYF. As DNA, the CDR3 is TGTGCCAGCAGTTTGCGCGGGACTAGCGGTAAAGAGACCCAGTACTTC.

This clonotype was counted only a few times. CDR3 coding DNA: TGCAGTGCTAGAGAAGGTCGAGAACCTAGCACAGATACGCAGTATTTT. Protein product: CSAREGREPSTDTQYF. The chain carries TRBV20-1 and TRBJ2-3; D not resolved. The germline gives CDR1 DFQATT, CDR2 SNEGSKA (reference sequence). The CDR3 has 16 residues. Trimming took 0 bases from V and 0 from J, leaving 13 bases between them.

The gene calls are TRBV5-1 and TRBJ2-5; a weak D match, TRBD2 (5 bases). Germline CDR1 SGHRS, CDR2 YFSETQ. This CDR3 spans 15 amino acids. V lost 1 base and J lost 2, with 12 bases in between. The CDR3 spells CASSLISGIQETQYF. The DNA of the CDR3 is TGCGCCAGCAGCTTGATCAGCGGAATACAAGAGACCCAGTACTTC.

The genes are TRBV5-1 and TRBJ2-1; 8 nucleotides agree with TRBD2. Germline V lookup: CDR1 SGHRS, CDR2 YFSETQ. The CDR3 sequence is 17 residues long. V shed 4 bases and J 3 bases; nucleotides not matched to a gene: 12. As DNA, the CDR3 is TGCGCCAGCAGCCTCGGGGCGAGCGGGGGCTTCTACAATGAGCAGTTCTTC. Encoded protein: CASSLGASGGFYNEQFF.

This clonotype was seen a handful of times. V usage is TRBV6-2 or TRBV6-3 and J usage is TRBJ2-3; D gene unclear. Germline V gene lookup returns CDR1 MNHEY and CDR2 SVGEGT. Deletions cut 5 bases from V and 0 bases from J, with 15 bases between. The CDR3 loop spans 16 amino acids. The CDR3 DNA sequence: TGTGCCAGCAGTCCTCTCAAGATGGACAGCACAGATACGCAGTATTTT. Protein sequence: CASSPLKMDSTDTQYF.

This clonotype was recorded only once. The J gene is TRBJ2-5, the V gene TRBV4-3; 8 bases are a match to TRBD1. V trimming: 0 bases; J trimming: 7 bases; junction bases outside the gene matches: 7. This CDR3 has 15 residues. Germline values: CDR1 LGHNA, CDR2 YSLEER. Here the CDR3 reads CASSQDRDRQRTQYF. The CDR3 DNA sequence: TGCGCCAGCAGCCAAGACCGGGACAGGCAGCGGACCCAGTACTTC.

This clonotype has just a few counts. This chain uses TRBV5-1 with TRBJ1-1; the D gene is possibly TRBD1 (5 bases). Trimming shortened V by 2 bases and J by 3 bases, and 8 bases separated the two germline ends. The germline CDR1 and CDR2 sequences are SGHRS and YFSETQ. CDR3 length: 13 residues. In DNA, the CDR3 is TGCGCCAGCAGCTTTGGACACGACACTGAAGCTTTCTTT. Amino acid sequence: CASSFGHDTEAFF.

This clonotype occurred a few times. The gene calls are TRBV12-3 or TRBV12-4 and TRBJ2-2; D assignment may be TRBD1 or TRBD2 (5 bases each). The CDR3 sequence is 15 residues long. Deletions cut 5 bases from V and 1 base from J, with 11 bases between. CDR3 residues: CASSRGVGNTGELFF. CDR3 in DNA: TGTGCCAGCAGTCGAGGGGTAGGGAACACCGGGGAGCTGTTTTTT.

This chain uses TRBV14 with TRBJ2-3; 8 bases agree with TRBD2. This CDR3 is built from 15 residues. The germline V gene has CDR1 SGHDN and CDR2 FVKESK. J lost 2 bases, V lost 8 bases, and 9 bases had no gene match. This CDR3 reads CASAITSGLTDTQYF. As DNA, the CDR3 is TGTGCCAGCGCGATAACTAGCGGACTCACAGATACGCAGTATTTT.

This chain connects TRBV5-1 to TRBJ2-2; TRBD2 aligns across 9 bases. Germline V gives CDR1 SGHRS, CDR2 YFSETQ. Trimming at V came to 4 bases and at J to 4 bases, leaving 8 bases not matched to a gene. This CDR3 comprises 16 residues. CDR3 residues: CASSGGLAPSTGELFF. The DNA for the CDR3 is TGCGCCAGCAGCGGGGGACTAGCTCCCTCCACCGGGGAGCTGTTTTTT. Complete variable domain (other parts from reference TRBV5-1 and TRBJ2-2): KAGVTQTPRYLIKTRGQQVTLSCSPISGHRSVSWYQQTPGQGLQFLFEYFSETQRNKGNFPGRFSGRQFSNSRSEMNVSTLELGDSALYLCASSGGLAPSTGELFFGEGSRLTVL.

This clonotype was seen at least ten times. The chain uses TRBV24-1 and TRBJ2-1; 8 bases agree with TRBD1. V lost 1 base, J lost 5 bases, and 6 bases stayed unmatched. The CDR3 consists of 16 residues. The V gene's germline CDR1 is KGHDR and CDR2 SFDVKD. CDR3 in DNA: TGTGCCACCAGTGATTTTAAGGACAGGGCCGACAATGAGCAGTTCTTC. Encoded protein: CATSDFKDRADNEQFF.

With respect to this clonotype: A much bigger clone sits one base away, suggesting this may be a read error. V gene TRBV7-8 combines with J gene TRBJ2-3, with D maybe TRBD2 (6 bases). The CDR3 has 15 residues. Germline-derived CDR1 and CDR2 are SGHVS and FQNEAQ. Trimming cost V 3 bases and J 4 bases, with 14 bases left between them. In DNA, the CDR3 is TGTGCCAGCAGCTTTGACGGCGGGACGTCAGATACGCAGTATTTT. It specifies CASSFDGGTSDTQYF.

In the case of this clonotype: This may arise from a read error, as a much more abundant clone is one base away. This sequence joins TRBV5-1 and TRBJ2-5, with D uncertain. CDR3 size: 13 residues. CDR1 is SGHRS and CDR2 is YFSETQ in the germline V gene. The chain's CDR3 is CAGSLPGQETQYF. The CDR3 DNA is TGCGCCGGCAGCTTGCCAGGCCAAGAGACCCAGTACTTC.

This clonotype was seen a handful of times. The chain recombines TRBV5-6 with TRBJ2-7, with a weak D call TRBD1 (5 bases). The CDR3 runs 14 residues. Germline-derived CDR1 and CDR2 are SGHDT and YYEEEE. Trimming removed 1 base from V and 0 bases from J, with 8 bases in between. For the CDR3, the DNA is TGTGCCAGCAGCTTGTGGGGCAACTCCTACGAGCAGTACTTC. Translating gives CASSLWGNSYEQYF.

Concerning this clonotype itself: Relative to the germline gene, one junction end is altered; a read error may explain this. The J gene is TRBJ1-1, the V gene TRBV20-1, with 7 nucleotides matching TRBD1. The CDR3 loop spans 14 amino acids. CDR1 is DFQATT and CDR2 is SNEGSKA in the germline V gene (reference sequence). In DNA, the CDR3 is TGCAGTGCTGGAGACAGGGTGGGGGTCACTGAAGCTTTCTTT. Its protein is CSAGDRVGVTEAFF.